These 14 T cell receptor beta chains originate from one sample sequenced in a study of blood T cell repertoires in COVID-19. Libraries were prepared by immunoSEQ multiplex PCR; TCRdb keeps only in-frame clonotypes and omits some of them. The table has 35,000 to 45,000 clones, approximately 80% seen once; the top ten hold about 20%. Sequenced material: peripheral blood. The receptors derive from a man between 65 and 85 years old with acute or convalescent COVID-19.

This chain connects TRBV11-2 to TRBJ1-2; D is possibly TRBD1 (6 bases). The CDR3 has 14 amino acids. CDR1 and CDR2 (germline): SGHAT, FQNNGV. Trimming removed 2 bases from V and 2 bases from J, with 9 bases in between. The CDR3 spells CASSLKDRNYGYTF. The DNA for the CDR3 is TGTGCCAGCAGCTTAAAGGACAGAAACTATGGCTACACCTTC.

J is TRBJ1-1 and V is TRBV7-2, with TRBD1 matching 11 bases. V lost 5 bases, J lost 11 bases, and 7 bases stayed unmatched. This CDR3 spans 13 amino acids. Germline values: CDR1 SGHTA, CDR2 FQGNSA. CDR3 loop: CASSTGQGATAFF. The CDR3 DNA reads TGTGCCAGCAGCACCGGACAGGGGGCGACGGCTTTCTTT.

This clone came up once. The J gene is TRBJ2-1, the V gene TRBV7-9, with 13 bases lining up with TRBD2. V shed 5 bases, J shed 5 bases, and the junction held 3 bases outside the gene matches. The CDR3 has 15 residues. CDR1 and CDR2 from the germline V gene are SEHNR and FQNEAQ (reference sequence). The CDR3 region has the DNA TGTGCCAGCAGCCTCGGGACTAGCGGGAACAATGAGCAGTTCTTC. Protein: CASSLGTSGNNEQFF. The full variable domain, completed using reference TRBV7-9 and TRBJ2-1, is DTGVSQNPRHKITKRGQNVTFRCDPISEHNRLYWYRQTLGQGPEFLTYFQNEAQLEKSRLLSDRFSAERPKGSFSTLEIQRTEQGDSAMYLCASSLGTSGNNEQFFGPGTRLTVL.

CDR3 amino acids: CASRLQEVLNTEAFF. CDR3 nucleotides: TGCGCCAGCAGACTTCAGGAGGTTTTGAACACTGAAGCTTTCTTT. The chain couples TRBV5-1 to TRBJ1-1; no clear D gene. The CDR3 is 15 amino acids. Germline V gene sequence: CDR1 SGHRS, CDR2 YFSETQ. V lost 5 bases, J lost 0 bases, and 14 bases lay in between.

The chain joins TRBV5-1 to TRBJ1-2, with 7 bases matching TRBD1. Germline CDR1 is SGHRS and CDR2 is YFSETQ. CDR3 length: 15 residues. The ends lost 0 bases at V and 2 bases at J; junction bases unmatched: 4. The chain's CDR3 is CASSLAGQKNYGYTF. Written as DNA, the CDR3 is TGCGCCAGCAGCTTGGCGGGACAGAAAAACTATGGCTACACCTTC.

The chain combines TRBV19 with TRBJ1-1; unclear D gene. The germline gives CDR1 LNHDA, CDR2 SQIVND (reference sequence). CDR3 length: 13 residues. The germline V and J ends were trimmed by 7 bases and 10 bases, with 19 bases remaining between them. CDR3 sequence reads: CASIPEGGIAAFF. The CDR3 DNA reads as TGTGCCAGTATCCCCGAGGGAGGAATAGCAGCTTTCTTT.

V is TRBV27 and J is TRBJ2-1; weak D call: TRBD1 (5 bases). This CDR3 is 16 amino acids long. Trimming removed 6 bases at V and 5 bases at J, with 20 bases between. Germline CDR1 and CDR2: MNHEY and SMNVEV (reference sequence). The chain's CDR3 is CASSDIGKGADNEQFF. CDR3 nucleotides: TGTGCCAGCAGCGACATAGGGAAAGGGGCCGACAATGAGCAGTTCTTC.

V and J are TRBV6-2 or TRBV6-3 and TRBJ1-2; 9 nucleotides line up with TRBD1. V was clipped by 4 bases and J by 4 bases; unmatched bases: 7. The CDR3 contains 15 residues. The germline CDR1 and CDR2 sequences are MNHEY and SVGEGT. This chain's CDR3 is CASSSSTGGVYGYTF. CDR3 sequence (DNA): TGTGCCAGCAGTTCCTCGACAGGGGGAGTCTATGGCTACACCTTC.

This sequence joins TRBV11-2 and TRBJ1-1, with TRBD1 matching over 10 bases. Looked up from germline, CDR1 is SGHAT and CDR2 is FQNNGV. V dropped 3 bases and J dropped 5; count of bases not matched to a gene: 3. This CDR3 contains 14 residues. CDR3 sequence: CASSLGQGWTEAFF. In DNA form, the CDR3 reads TGTGCCAGCAGCTTGGGACAGGGGTGGACTGAAGCTTTCTTT. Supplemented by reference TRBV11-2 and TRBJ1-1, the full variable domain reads EAGVAQSPRYKIIEKRQSVAFWCNPISGHATLYWYQQILGQGPKLLIQFQNNGVVDDSQLPKDRFSAERLKGVDSTLKIQPAKLEDSAVYLCASSLGQGWTEAFFGQGTRLTVV.

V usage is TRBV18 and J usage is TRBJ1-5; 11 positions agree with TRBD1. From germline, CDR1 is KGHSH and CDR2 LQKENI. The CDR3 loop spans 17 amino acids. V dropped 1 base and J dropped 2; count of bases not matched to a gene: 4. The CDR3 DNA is TGTGCCAGCTCACCACGGGGGACAGGGGGTGGCAATCAGCCCCAGCATTTT. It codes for CASSPRGTGGGNQPQHF.

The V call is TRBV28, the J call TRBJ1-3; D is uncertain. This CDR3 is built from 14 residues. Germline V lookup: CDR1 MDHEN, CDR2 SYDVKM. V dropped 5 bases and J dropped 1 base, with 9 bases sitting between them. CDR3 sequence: CASSDGLSGNTIYF. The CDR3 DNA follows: TGTGCCAGCAGTGACGGACTTTCTGGAAACACCATATATTTT.

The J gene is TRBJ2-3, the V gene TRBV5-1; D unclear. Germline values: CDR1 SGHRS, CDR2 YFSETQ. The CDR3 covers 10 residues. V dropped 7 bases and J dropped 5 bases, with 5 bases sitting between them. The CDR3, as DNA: TGCGCCAGCGGAGAAGATACGCAGTATTTT. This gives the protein CASGEDTQYF.

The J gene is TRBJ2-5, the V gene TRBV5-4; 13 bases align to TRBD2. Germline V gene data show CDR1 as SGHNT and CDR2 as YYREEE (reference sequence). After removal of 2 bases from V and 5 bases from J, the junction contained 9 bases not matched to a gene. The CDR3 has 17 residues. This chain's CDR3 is CASSLETSGGALETQYF. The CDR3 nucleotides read TGTGCCAGCAGCTTAGAAACTAGCGGGGGGGCCCTTGAGACCCAGTACTTC.

This CDR3 reads CASSTGQIQGETQYF. CDR3 DNA sequence: TGTGCCAGCAGCACGGGACAGATCCAAGGGGAGACCCAGTACTTC. The genes are TRBV7-3 and TRBJ2-5; TRBD1 matches at 7 bases. This CDR3 has 15 residues. The V segment lost 5 bases and the J segment 5 bases; nucleotides outside the gene matches: 11. Germline V gene sequence: CDR1 SGHTA, CDR2 FQGTGA.